The present TCR beta chain was sequenced within a study of cytomegalovirus exposure and HLA in healthy donors. Findings of the study overall: It has been reported that TCR beta sequences accurately predicted the HLA-A and HLA-B alleles of most subjects. A few chains tied to CMV proved CMV antigen-specific in vitro.

The CDR3 length is 12 residues. V lost 5 bases and J 7 bases, leaving 9 bases between the germline ends. Germline-derived CDR1 and CDR2 are KGHSH and LQKENI. PCR used 60 Vbeta primers and 13 Jbeta primers. Only in-frame clones appear in the TCRdb table, and some are missing; sequencing was by immunoSEQ multiplex PCR. This sample has roughly 200,000 clones, with over 65% found just once. With respect to this clone: Its specificity is unknown.

This receptor was taken from a young woman in good health and CMV-seronegative. This chain links TRBV18 with TRBJ1-5; D uncertain. Material for sequencing was PBMCs. The CDR3 region has the DNA TGTGCCAGCTCAGGTTTGCGCCAGCCCCAGCATTTT. Translation: CASSGLRQPQHF.